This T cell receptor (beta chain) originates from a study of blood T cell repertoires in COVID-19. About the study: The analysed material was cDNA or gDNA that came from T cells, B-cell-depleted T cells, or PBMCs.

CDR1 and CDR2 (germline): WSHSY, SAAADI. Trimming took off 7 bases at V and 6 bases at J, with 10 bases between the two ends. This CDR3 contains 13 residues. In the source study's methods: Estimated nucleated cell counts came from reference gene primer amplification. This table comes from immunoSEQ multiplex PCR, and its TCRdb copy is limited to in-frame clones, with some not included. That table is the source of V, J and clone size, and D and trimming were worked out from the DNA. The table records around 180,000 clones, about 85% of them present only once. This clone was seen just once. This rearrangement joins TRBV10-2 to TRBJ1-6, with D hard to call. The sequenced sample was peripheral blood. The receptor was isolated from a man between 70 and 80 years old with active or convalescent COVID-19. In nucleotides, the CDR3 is TGCGCCAGCATGAAGGAGTTTAATTCACCCCTCCACTTT. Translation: CASMKEFNSPLHF.